These 21 T cell receptor beta chains originate from one sample sequenced in a study of CD8 T cells in Susac syndrome. RNA in amounts of roughly 0.5 to 1 ug was reverse transcribed with random hexamers. One entry per CDR3 protein, called by TCRdb with MiXCR from the immunoSEQ multiplex PCR reads. The data hold 120,000 or so distinct CDR3 sequences, with about 93% observed a single time. The sample consisted of CD4+ T cells from PBMCs. The receptors stem from a human donor in good health.

The chain is built from TRBV9 and TRBJ2-3; 8 bases are shared with TRBD2. Germline loops: CDR1 SGDLS, CDR2 YYNGEE. Germline trimming cut 3 bases from V and 0 bases from J; bases unmatched to any gene: 6. The CDR3 runs 16 residues. In DNA, the CDR3 is TGTGCCAGCAGCGGCGTAGCGGGGACAAGCACAGATACGCAGTATTTT. Its protein product is CASSGVAGTSTDTQYF. Full variable domain (remainder filled in from reference TRBV9 and TRBJ2-3): DSGVTQTPKHLITATGQRVTLRCSPRSGDLSVYWYQQSLDQGLQFLIQYYNGEERAKGNILERFSAQQFPDLHSELNLSSLELGDSALYFCASSGVAGTSTDTQYFGPGTRLTVL.

This clonotype was seen only a few times. The chain links TRBV4-1 to TRBJ1-1; TRBD1 might be the D (5 bases). V was shortened by 3 bases and J by 1 base, with 9 bases between the two germline ends. From germline, CDR1 is MGHRA and CDR2 YSYEKL. The CDR3 has 14 residues. In nucleotides, the CDR3 is TGCGCCAGCAGCCAGGGACTTAGGAACACTGAAGCTTTCTTT. Its protein product is CASSQGLRNTEAFF.

V and J are TRBV18 and TRBJ2-3, with TRBD1 identical over 8 bases. V dropped 4 bases and J dropped 0; count of bases not matched to a gene: 3. The germline CDR1 and CDR2 sequences are KGHSH and LQKENI. The CDR3 is 15 residues long. CDR3 sequence reads: CASSHGQGSTDTQYF. The CDR3 region has the DNA TGTGCCAGCTCACACGGACAGGGAAGCACAGATACGCAGTATTTT.

The J gene is TRBJ1-2, the V gene TRBV20-1, with unresolved D. This CDR3 spans 15 amino acids. Germline V gene sequence: CDR1 DFQATT, CDR2 SNEGSKA (reference sequence). Trimming took 0 bases from V and 1 from J, leaving 12 bases between them. DNA of the CDR3: TGCAGTGCTAGAGATATCGTAGGGTTTAACTATGGCTACACCTTC. Its protein product is CSARDIVGFNYGYTF.

This clonotype was counted a few times. This chain uses TRBV27 with TRBJ1-1, with no clear D. The germline V and J ends were trimmed by 3 bases and 1 base, with 6 bases remaining between them. The CDR3 has 13 residues. Looked up from germline, CDR1 is MNHEY and CDR2 is SMNVEV (reference sequence). CDR3 loop: CASSLAGNTEAFF. Here the CDR3 DNA reads TGTGCCAGCAGTTTGGCAGGGAACACTGAAGCTTTCTTT.

The chain joins TRBV20-1 to TRBJ1-1; TRBD1 might be the D (5 bases). Germline values: CDR1 DFQATT, CDR2 SNEGSKA (reference sequence). Trimming cost V 0 bases and J 1 base, with 9 bases left between them. The CDR3 has 14 amino acids. The CDR3 sequence is CSARDLGQNTEAFF. CDR3 DNA: TGCAGTGCTAGAGATCTCGGACAGAACACTGAAGCTTTCTTT.

The chain joins TRBV20-1 to TRBJ2-5; weak D call: TRBD1 (6 bases). Germline V gene data show CDR1 as DFQATT and CDR2 as SNEGSKA (reference sequence). The CDR3 loop spans 13 amino acids. The ends were cut back, 3 bases at V and 6 bases at J, with 14 bases in the middle. CDR3 region: CSASRQVGQTQYF. DNA of the CDR3: TGCAGTGCTAGTCGACAGGTGGGGCAGACCCAGTACTTC.

The gene calls are TRBV9 and TRBJ1-2; D uncertain. Germline V gene lookup returns CDR1 SGDLS and CDR2 YYNGEE. CDR3 length equals 13 residues. The germline V and J ends were trimmed by 0 bases and 8 bases, with 11 bases remaining between them. The CDR3 nucleotides read TGTGCCAGCAGCGTAGTAGCCGATCGGGGCTACACCTTC. Translation: CASSVVADRGYTF.

The CDR3 DNA is TGTGCCAGCAGCCATCTTACTAGCGGGAGTGTCGGCGGGGAGCTGTTTTTT. Translated, it gives CASSHLTSGSVGGELFF. The rearrangement links TRBV3-1 to TRBJ2-2; 11 positions agree with TRBD2. The trim removed 3 bases at V and 7 bases at J, leaving 10 bases unmatched. The CDR3 is made up of 17 amino acids. CDR1 and CDR2 from the germline V gene are LGHDT and YNNKEL (reference sequence).

The chain links TRBV29-1 to TRBJ1-1; 8 bases align to TRBD1. The germline gives CDR1 SQVTM, CDR2 ANQGSEA. The CDR3 sequence is 11 residues long. Trimming took 7 bases from V and 6 from J; bases not matched to a gene: 4. The CDR3 nucleotides read TGCAGCGCCTCAGGGGGCCCTGAAGCTTTCTTT. Its protein product is CSASGGPEAFF.

The chain couples TRBV12-3 or TRBV12-4 to TRBJ1-1; D is possibly TRBD1 (5 bases). This CDR3 is 16 amino acids long. V dropped 5 bases and J dropped 0 bases, with 16 bases sitting between them. This chain's CDR3 is CASSPTIDRLNTEAFF. CDR3 nucleotides: TGTGCCAGCAGTCCAACCATAGACAGATTGAACACTGAAGCTTTCTTT.

The V call is TRBV29-1, the J call TRBJ2-7, with 13 bases aligning to TRBD2. Looked up from germline, CDR1 is SQVTM and CDR2 is ANQGSEA. The CDR3 sequence is 14 residues long. The V and J ends lost 6 bases and 4 bases, in that order; junction bases with no gene match: 6. The CDR3 coding sequence is TGCAGCGTCGGGATGGGACTAGCGGGATACGAGCAGTACTTC. It encodes CSVGMGLAGYEQYF.

The chain combines TRBV4-2 with TRBJ2-7; TRBD2 is a possible D gene (5 bases). V lost 1 base to trimming and J lost 0 bases, with 10 bases between them. Germline-derived CDR1 and CDR2 are LGHNA and YNFKEQ. This CDR3 spans 15 amino acids. This CDR3 reads CASSQGSGNSYEQYF. Here the CDR3 DNA reads TGTGCCAGCAGCCAAGGAAGCGGAAACTCCTACGAGCAGTACTTC.

The chain links TRBV12-3 or TRBV12-4 to TRBJ2-3; unclear D gene. V was trimmed by 5 bases and J by 0 bases, leaving 9 bases between them. CDR3 size: 14 residues. DNA for the CDR3: TGTGCCAGCAGTCCGGCTGGGAGCACAGATACGCAGTATTTT. This gives the protein CASSPAGSTDTQYF.

Points on this clonotype: At one of its ends the junction is not consistent with the germline gene, which may arise from a read error. The genes are TRBV12-3 or TRBV12-4 and TRBJ2-3; perhaps TRBD1 as D (5 bases). CDR3 length: 12 residues. CDR3 coding DNA: TGTGCCAGCAGAGGGCTGACAGATACGCAGTTTTTT. Amino acid sequence: CASRGLTDTQFF.

This sequence joins TRBV2 and TRBJ1-2, with a possible D match to TRBD1 (5 bases). Germline CDR1 and CDR2: SNHLY and FYNNEI. V was trimmed by 1 base and J by 8 bases, leaving 14 bases between them. The CDR3 has 14 residues. The CDR3 DNA is TGTGCCAGCAGTGAAGTACTGGCGGGGCAGGGCTACACCTTC. This gives the protein CASSEVLAGQGYTF. Full variable domain (rest looked up from reference TRBV2 and TRBJ1-2): EPEVTQTPSHQVTQMGQEVILRCVPISNHLYFYWYRQILGQKVEFLVSFYNNEISEKSEIFDDQFSVERPDGSNFTLKIRSTKLEDSAMYFCASSEVLAGQGYTFGSGTRLTVV.

The chain links TRBV25-1 to TRBJ2-1; D gene ambiguous. Trimming shortened V by 0 bases and J by 6 bases, and 9 bases separated the two germline ends. The germline CDR1 and CDR2 sequences are MGHDK and SYGVNS. The CDR3 has 14 residues. CDR3: CASSEYAYPNEQFF. The DNA of the CDR3 is TGTGCCAGCAGTGAATATGCCTATCCCAATGAGCAGTTCTTC.

The chain combines TRBV6-6 with TRBJ2-7; 7 bases are shared with TRBD2. This CDR3 spans 13 amino acids. V was pared by 7 bases and J by 10 bases, with 13 bases of the junction left unmatched. CDR1 is MNHNY, CDR2 SVGAGI, per germline (reference sequence). The CDR3 DNA reads TGTGCCAGCACCCCGACTAGCCGAGACGCACAGTACTTC. Translated, it gives CASTPTSRDAQYF.

CDR3 coding DNA: TGCGCCAGCAGCTTTCTGTCAGGGGGGCAAGAGACCCAGTACTTC. Translation gives CASSFLSGGQETQYF. This rearrangement joins TRBV5-1 to TRBJ2-5, with D maybe TRBD1 (7 bases). CDR1 and CDR2 (germline): SGHRS, YFSETQ. The CDR3 runs 15 residues. The V gene lost 2 bases and the J gene lost 2 bases, with 13 bases spanning the gap. The full variable domain, rest sourced from reference TRBV5-1 and TRBJ2-5, is KAGVTQTPRYLIKTRGQQVTLSCSPISGHRSVSWYQQTPGQGLQFLFEYFSETQRNKGNFPGRFSGRQFSNSRSEMNVSTLELGDSALYLCASSFLSGGQETQYFGPGTRLLVL.

The V call is TRBV20-1, the J call TRBJ2-5; the D gene is possibly TRBD1 (5 bases). V was shortened by 4 bases and J by 10 bases, with 25 bases between the two germline ends. The germline gives CDR1 DFQATT, CDR2 SNEGSKA (reference sequence). The CDR3 is 15 amino acids. The CDR3 sequence: CSATSISAVRQYQYF. The DNA of the CDR3 is TGCAGTGCTACCTCCATATCGGCAGTACGACAGTACCAGTACTTC.

The rearrangement links TRBV20-1 to TRBJ2-5; 9 positions match TRBD2. The CDR3 is 16 amino acids. The trim removed 1 base at V and 1 base at J, leaving 7 bases unmatched. The germline gives CDR1 DFQATT, CDR2 SNEGSKA (reference sequence). The CDR3 reads CSARAAAGGPQETQYF. The CDR3 nucleotides are TGCAGTGCTAGAGCGGCGGCGGGAGGGCCCCAAGAGACCCAGTACTTC.